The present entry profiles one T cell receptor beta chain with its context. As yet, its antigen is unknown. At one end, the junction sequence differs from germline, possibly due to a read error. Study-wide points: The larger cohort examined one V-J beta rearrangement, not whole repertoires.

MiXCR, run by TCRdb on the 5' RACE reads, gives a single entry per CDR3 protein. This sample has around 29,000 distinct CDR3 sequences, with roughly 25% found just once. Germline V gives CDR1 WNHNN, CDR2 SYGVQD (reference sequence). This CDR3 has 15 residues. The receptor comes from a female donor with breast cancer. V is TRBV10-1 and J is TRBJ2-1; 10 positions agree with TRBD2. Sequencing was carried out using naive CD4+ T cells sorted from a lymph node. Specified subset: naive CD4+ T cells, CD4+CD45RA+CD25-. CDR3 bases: TGCGCCGGCAGTAAAGCGGGAGGGCCTTCCAATGAGCAGTTCTTC. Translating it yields CAGSKAGGPSNEQFF.